Each of the 17 T cell receptor beta chains below was sequenced from the same sample in a study of PD-L1 blockade in urothelial cancer. The table came from immunoSEQ multiplex PCR; TCRdb's copy has only in-frame clones and leaves some out. This table has 70,000 to 75,000 clones, approximately 81% appearing once. The material was PBMCs, obtained around atezolizumab (anti-PD-L1) treatment. All receptors derive from a man in his 70s with urothelial cancer.

The sample holds one count of this clone. The J gene is TRBJ2-1, the V gene TRBV5-4, with a tentative D call TRBD1 (6 bases). Trimming removed 0 bases at V and 6 bases at J, with 16 bases between. Germline V gene data show CDR1 as SGHNT and CDR2 as YYREEE (reference sequence). This CDR3 contains 16 residues. As DNA, the CDR3 is TGTGCCAGCAGCTTGGGGGGGACATCCTATTTCAATGAGCAGTTCTTC. This translates into CASSLGGTSYFNEQFF. The whole variable domain, filled in from reference TRBV5-4 and TRBJ2-1, reads ETGVTQSPTHLIKTRGQQVTLRCSSQSGHNTVSWYQQALGQGPQFIFQYYREEENGRGNFPPRFSGLQFPNYSSELNVNALELDDSALYLCASSLGGTSYFNEQFFGPGTRLTVL.

The chain joins TRBV10-3 to TRBJ1-3; D might be TRBD1 (6 bases). V was pared by 7 bases and J by 0 bases, with 16 bases between. In germline, CDR1 is ENHRY, CDR2 SYGVKD. CDR3 length equals 16 residues. As DNA, the CDR3 is TGTGCCATCAATCAGGGGACCCGACACTCTGGAAACACCATATATTTT. It is translated as CAINQGTRHSGNTIYF.

The gene calls are TRBV4-2 and TRBJ2-5; TRBD2 matches 13 bases. V shed 0 bases, J shed 5 bases, and the junction held 12 bases outside the gene matches. CDR1 is LGHNA, CDR2 YNFKEQ, per germline. The CDR3 is 19 residues long. CDR3 protein: CASSQDVITSGREGETQYF. CDR3 in DNA: TGTGCCAGCAGCCAAGATGTTATAACTAGCGGGAGGGAGGGGGAGACCCAGTACTTC.

Only one count was recorded for this clone. The chain joins TRBV7-6 to TRBJ2-7, with no clear D. The V and J ends lost 0 bases and 4 bases respectively, with 10 bases between them. The germline V gene encodes CDR1 SGHVS and CDR2 FNYEAQ. The CDR3 covers 14 residues. This CDR3 reads CASSLASLSYEQYF. The CDR3 DNA reads as TGTGCCAGCAGCTTAGCGAGTCTTTCGTACGAGCAGTACTTC.

The chain is built from TRBV7-8 and TRBJ2-5; 8 bases fit TRBD2. This CDR3 is built from 15 residues. Germline CDR1 reads SGHVS; CDR2 reads FQNEAQ. V lost 5 bases and J lost 5; bases outside the gene matches: 10. CDR3 in DNA: TGTGCCAGCAGCCCAAGAACGGGCGGGAGGGAGACCCAGTACTTC. Its protein is CASSPRTGGRETQYF.

This clone was seen just once. The chain carries TRBV6-1 and TRBJ2-5; D not resolved. The V end was cut by 4 bases, the J end by 0 bases, with 12 bases between. The CDR3 is 15 amino acids. Germline V lookup: CDR1 MNHNS, CDR2 SASEGT. The chain's CDR3 is CASSGAQLYQETQYF. CDR3 nucleotides: TGTGCCAGCAGTGGCGCACAGTTGTACCAAGAGACCCAGTACTTC.

The rearrangement links TRBV29-1 to TRBJ2-3, with TRBD2 matching 11 bases. Trimming at V came to 7 bases and at J to 6 bases, leaving 12 bases not matched to a gene. Germline V gene sequence: CDR1 SQVTM, CDR2 ANQGSEA. CDR3 size: 15 residues. DNA of the CDR3: TGCAGCGCCGGTGGTACTAGCGGGAGATTTGATACGCAGTATTTT. Protein: CSAGGTSGRFDTQYF.

CDR3 DNA: TGTGCCACCAGCAGGCCCGGGACAGGGGGCCGGGAGCAGTACTTC. Amino acids: CATSRPGTGGREQYF. The chain carries TRBV15 and TRBJ2-7; TRBD1 matches at 12 bases. Trimming took 3 bases from V and 7 from J; bases not matched to a gene: 7. The length of the CDR3 is 15 residues. Germline V CDR1 and CDR2: LNHNV, YYDKDF (reference sequence).

This clone was recorded once. The chain employs TRBV7-2 and TRBJ2-7, with TRBD1 matching over 10 bases. There are 15 residues in the CDR3. Per the germline V gene, CDR1 is SGHTA and CDR2 is FQGNSA. Unmatched junction bases numbered 8, after V lost 5 bases and J lost 4 bases. The DNA for the CDR3 is TGTGCCAGCAGCCCGAGACAGGGGGCAAGGTACGAGCAGTACTTC. The encoded protein is CASSPRQGARYEQYF.

This clone has just a few counts. DNA of the CDR3: TGCGCCAGCAGCCCAATAAACCCAGGGGCTACCGGGGAGCTGTTTTTT. Translating gives CASSPINPGATGELFF. This chain connects TRBV5-1 to TRBJ2-2; tentatively, D is TRBD1 (6 bases). Germline-derived CDR1 and CDR2 are SGHRS and YFSETQ. The CDR3 has 16 amino acids. Trimming pared 4 bases from V and 5 bases from J, leaving 18 bases between.

This chain uses TRBV7-2 with TRBJ2-2, with TRBD1 matching over 11 bases. J was trimmed by 5 bases and V by 6 bases; bases with no gene match: 11. Per the germline V gene, CDR1 is SGHTA and CDR2 is FQGNSA. This CDR3 is built from 17 residues. The DNA for the CDR3 is TGTGCCAGCAGACCGAGGGATGGACAGGGGGCGACCGGGGAGCTGTTTTTT. Amino acids: CASRPRDGQGATGELFF. The full variable domain, with the rest looked up from reference TRBV7-2 and TRBJ2-2, is GAGVSQSPSNKVTEKGKDVELRCDPISGHTALYWYRQSLGQGLEFLIYFQGNSAPDKSGLPSDRFSAERTGGSVSTLTIQRTQQEDSAVYLCASRPRDGQGATGELFFGEGSRLTVL.

The chain has TRBV23-1 and TRBJ1-5, with no clear D. TRBV23-1 is designated an ORF whose function remains uncertain. The CDR3 extends over 15 amino acids. Trimming took 1 base from V and 6 from J, leaving 13 bases between them. CDR3 region: CASSQYGRESQPQHF. CDR3 bases: TGCGCCAGCAGTCAATATGGGAGGGAAAGTCAGCCCCAGCATTTT.

The chain couples TRBV28 to TRBJ2-7, with D perhaps TRBD1 (7 bases). The CDR3 runs 14 residues. Germline values: CDR1 MDHEN, CDR2 SYDVKM. V was shortened by 5 bases and J by 6 bases, with 17 bases between the two germline ends. In DNA, the CDR3 is TGTGCCAGCAGTCGAGGGGCAGGGGGGACCGAGCAGTACTTC. Protein: CASSRGAGGTEQYF.

The genes are TRBV5-6 and TRBJ1-1, with TRBD1 as a possible D gene (5 bases). The V end was cut by 2 bases, the J end by 4 bases, with 12 bases between. CDR1 and CDR2 (germline): SGHDT, YYEEEE. The CDR3 consists of 14 residues. CDR3 DNA: TGTGCCAGCAGCTTTAGACAGATCGGCACTGAAGCTTTCTTT. This sequence encodes CASSFRQIGTEAFF.

This chain connects TRBV13 to TRBJ2-1, with D possibly TRBD2 on 5 matching bases. Germline V lookup: CDR1 PRHDT, CDR2 FYEKMQ (reference sequence). V gave up 8 bases and J gave up 0 bases, with 11 bases separating them. The CDR3 length is 14 residues. The DNA for the CDR3 is TGTGCCAGCCAAGGTGGGAGCTCCTACAATGAGCAGTTCTTC. The encoded protein is CASQGGSSYNEQFF. The full variable domain, its missing parts supplied by reference TRBV13 and TRBJ2-1, is AAGVIQSPRHLIKEKRETATLKCYPIPRHDTVYWYQQGPGQDPQFLISFYEKMQSDKGSIPDRFSAQQFSDYHSELNMSSLELGDSALYFCASQGGSSYNEQFFGPGTRLTVL.

CDR3 DNA sequence: TGTGCTCAGATAATGGTCAGCCTCCCAGGCACTGAAGCTTTCTTT. Translated, it gives CAQIMVSLPGTEAFF. This chain joins TRBV30 and TRBJ1-1, with D uncertain. Germline CDR1 is GTSNPN and CDR2 is SVGIG (reference sequence). This CDR3 contains 15 residues.

V usage is TRBV30 and J usage is TRBJ1-2; D remains unclear. This CDR3 is 12 amino acids long. Germline V gene data show CDR1 as GTSNPN and CDR2 as SVGIG (reference sequence). Trimming cost V 5 bases and J 8 bases, with 15 bases left between them. The CDR3 nucleotides are TGTGCCTGGGCGGACTACGGCACGGGCTACACCTTC. This translates into CAWADYGTGYTF. The full variable domain, in which reference TRBV30 and TRBJ1-2 provide the parts outside the CDR3, is SQTIHQWPATLVQPVGSPLSLECTVEGTSNPNLYWYRQAAGRGLQLLFYSVGIGQISSEVPQNLSASRPQDRQFILSSKKLLLSDSGFYLCAWADYGTGYTFGSGTRLTVV.